This TCR beta chain was identified during a study of T cell responses to AZD1222 COVID-19 vaccine. Findings of the study overall: Donors were chiefly white British, with a greater number of females, and clonal diversity was perhaps underestimated. Across the whole spike, CD4 TCRs peaked at regions 160-218 and 743-854. Receipt of two AZD1222 doses was followed by a rise in Spike-specific TCR breadth and depth.

Profiling relied on immunoSEQ multiplex PCR, and the TCRdb table lists in-frame clones only, not all of them. The sample shows about 120,000 clones, approximately 91% of them seen only once. Notes on this clone: Antigen specificity is unknown.

Pooling was applied to second doses at about 4 or about 12 weeks. The CDR3 has 13 amino acids. The germline V and J ends were trimmed by 0 bases and 6 bases, with 10 bases remaining between them. Germline V gene sequence: CDR1 SGHKS, CDR2 YYEKEE (reference sequence). The sample was peripheral blood, taken 28 days after the second AZD1222 dose. The clonotype originates from an adult who received the AZD1222 COVID-19 vaccine. The rearrangement links TRBV5-5 to TRBJ2-7; D call uncertain. This CDR3 is CASSLVSRREQYF. Here the CDR3 DNA reads TGTGCCAGCAGCTTGGTATCGCGTCGCGAGCAGTACTTC.